Listed here is a single T cell receptor (beta chain). The antigen is undetermined. At one of its ends the junction is not consistent with the germline gene, which may arise from a read error. The CDR3 length is 16 residues. Germline V gene lookup returns CDR1 SNHLY and CDR2 FYNNEI. This sample is drawn from a study of T cells in Graves' hyperthyroidism and ophthalmopathy. Uncontrolled infection, other autoimmune disease, pregnancy and lactation each barred patients from inclusion. Findings and limits, study-wide: Ophthalmopathy onset followed model prediction by a median approximately six months. Most clonotypes expanded in thyroid above 0.001 were likewise present in blood.

Amplification targeted TCR beta CDR3 regions from RNA transcripts. First-round RT-PCR targeting the TCR CDR3 was performed with the HTBI primer set. In TCRdb, the multiplex PCR reads were re-called with MiXCR into one record per CDR3 protein. Of 600,000 or so distinct CDR3 sequences detected, about half appear once; the ten largest clones hold 8.2%. The sequenced sample was peripheral blood or thyroid tissue (not recorded which). J is TRBJ2-5 and V is TRBV2; a possible D gene is TRBD2 (5 bases). Gene TRBJ2-7 matches the end of the DNA better, so the J call may be wrong. The sequence was collected from a young woman with Graves' hyperthyroidism. The CDR3 nucleotides are TGTGCCAGCAGGGAAGACGGGAACCTGAGCTCCTACGAGCAGTACTTC. Its protein product is CASREDGNLSSYEQYF.